The 19 T cell receptor beta chains given below trace back to one sample, sequenced in a study of blood T cell repertoires in COVID-19. Libraries were prepared by immunoSEQ multiplex PCR; TCRdb keeps only in-frame clonotypes and omits some of them. Among approximately 160,000 clones, 80% to 90% were seen once, and the ten largest hold around 3.6%. Material for sequencing was PBMCs or T cells enriched from blood (not recorded which). The receptors were gathered from a woman in her forties or fifties in a cohort exposed to, infected with or recovered from COVID-19 (not recorded which).

This rearrangement joins TRBV4-2 to TRBJ2-1; no reliable D call. Trimming cost V 3 bases and J 0 bases, with 12 bases left between them. This CDR3 has 16 amino acids. Germline CDR1 and CDR2: LGHNA and YNFKEQ. CDR3 sequence: CASSQVGQSSYNEQFF. DNA of the CDR3: TGTGCCAGCAGCCAGGTGGGCCAGAGCTCCTACAATGAGCAGTTCTTC.

The CDR3 DNA sequence: TGTGCCAGCAGCTTAGAAAGCCGCGAGCAGTTCTTC. Its translation: CASSLESREQFF. The chain combines TRBV11-3 with TRBJ2-1; D not resolved. Trimming left V 0 bases short and J 10 bases short, with 7 bases between. The germline gives CDR1 SGHNT, CDR2 YENEEA. This CDR3 comprises 12 residues.

The chain couples TRBV30 to TRBJ2-7, with a weak D call TRBD2 (5 bases). Germline V gene data show CDR1 as GTSNPN and CDR2 as SVGIG (reference sequence). Trimming removed 6 bases at V and 2 bases at J, with 11 bases between. This CDR3 comprises 12 residues. This CDR3 reads CACLSGAYEQYF. The CDR3 bases are TGTGCCTGTCTGTCCGGGGCCTACGAGCAGTACTTC. Looking up the rest from reference TRBV30 and TRBJ2-7 gives the full variable domain: SQTIHQWPATLVQPVGSPLSLECTVEGTSNPNLYWYRQAAGRGLQLLFYSVGIGQISSEVPQNLSASRPQDRQFILSSKKLLLSDSGFYLCACLSGAYEQYFGPGTRLTVT.

CDR3 loop: CASSSTTDRVYEQYF. For the CDR3, the DNA is TGTGCCAGCAGCTCGACGACCGACAGAGTCTACGAGCAGTACTTC. The chain combines TRBV11-2 with TRBJ2-7; D may be TRBD1 (5 bases). The CDR3 loop spans 15 amino acids. CDR1 is SGHAT, CDR2 FQNNGV, per germline. Trimming shortened V by 4 bases and J by 3 bases, and 16 bases separated the two germline ends.

The chain employs TRBV28 and TRBJ1-5; 8 nucleotides line up with TRBD1. Trimming at V came to 4 bases and at J to 2 bases, leaving 10 bases not matched to a gene. The CDR3 totals 17 residues. Germline V gene lookup returns CDR1 MDHEN and CDR2 SYDVKM. Here the CDR3 reads CASSSAMGGQGNQPQHF. CDR3 in DNA: TGTGCCAGCAGTTCGGCAATGGGGGGACAGGGCAATCAGCCCCAGCATTTT. Using reference TRBV28 and TRBJ1-5 for the parts outside the CDR3, the full variable domain is DVKVTQSSRYLVKRTGEKVFLECVQDMDHENMFWYRQDPGLGLRLIYFSYDVKMKEKGDIPEGYSVSREKKERFSLILESASTNQTSMYLCASSSAMGGQGNQPQHFGDGTRLSIL.

The gene calls are TRBV6-2 or TRBV6-3 and TRBJ2-1; TRBD1 might be the D (6 bases). The V and J ends lost 5 bases and 4 bases respectively, with 15 bases between them. In germline, CDR1 is MNHEY, CDR2 SVGEGT. The CDR3 extends over 15 amino acids. The CDR3 DNA reads TGTGCCAGCAGTCCCCACGGACAGATTTACAATGAGCAGTTCTTC. Amino acids: CASSPHGQIYNEQFF.

The gene calls are TRBV6-6 and TRBJ2-3; D is uncertain. This CDR3 spans 15 amino acids. The germline CDR1 and CDR2 sequences are MNHNY and SVGAGI (reference sequence). V was clipped by 5 bases and J by 4 bases, with 16 bases between them. The CDR3 loop reads CASSPTPSQPDTQYF. CDR3 nucleotides: TGTGCCAGCAGTCCGACTCCATCCCAGCCAGATACGCAGTATTTT.

This sequence joins TRBV29-1 and TRBJ2-7; 8 nucleotides line up with TRBD2. V lost 2 bases to trimming and J lost 3 bases; unmatched junction nucleotides: 0. The CDR3 is 12 amino acids. From germline, CDR1 is SQVTM and CDR2 ANQGSEA. The CDR3 DNA reads TGCAGCGTTGAAAGCGGGAGCTACGAGCAGTACTTC. This codes for CSVESGSYEQYF.

The rearrangement joins TRBV11-2 to TRBJ2-7; 7 positions match TRBD1. Germline-derived CDR1 and CDR2 are SGHAT and FQNNGV. Unmatched junction bases numbered 5, after V lost 6 bases and J lost 3 bases. The length of the CDR3 is 13 residues. CDR3 in DNA: TGTGCCAGCAGTCCGAGGGGGCTCTACGAGCAGTACTTC. Encoded protein: CASSPRGLYEQYF.

Written as DNA, the CDR3 is TGCAGTGCTAGTCGGTCAGGGGGCATCGGGGAGCTGTTTTTT. Residues: CSASRSGGIGELFF. This chain links TRBV20-1 with TRBJ2-2; TRBD1 agrees at 8 bases. CDR1 and CDR2 from the germline V gene are DFQATT and SNEGSKA (reference sequence). The CDR3 loop spans 14 amino acids. Losses at the gene ends were 3 bases for V and 7 bases for J; bases not matched to a gene: 7.

J is TRBJ2-3 and V is TRBV6-5; a weak D match, TRBD1 (6 bases). The ends were cut back, 10 bases at V and 4 bases at J, with 18 bases in the middle. The CDR3 sequence is 14 residues long. From germline, CDR1 is MNHEY and CDR2 SVGAGI. The CDR3 nucleotides read TGTGCCACACCGAACTTACAGGGATCAGATACGCAGTATTTT. It yields the protein CATPNLQGSDTQYF.

The chain links TRBV18 to TRBJ1-1; 7 positions agree with TRBD1. The germline V gene encodes CDR1 KGHSH and CDR2 LQKENI. This CDR3 spans 13 amino acids. Germline trimming cut 3 bases from V and 6 bases from J; bases unmatched to any gene: 4. The CDR3 sequence: CASSPGTDPEAFF. DNA for the CDR3: TGTGCCAGCTCACCCGGGACAGACCCTGAAGCTTTCTTT.

V usage is TRBV19 and J usage is TRBJ2-1, with 10 bases fitting TRBD2. The CDR3 is 17 residues long. CDR1 and CDR2 from the germline V gene are LNHDA and SQIVND (reference sequence). Trimming removed 6 bases from V and 6 bases from J; junction bases left unmatched: 14. As DNA, the CDR3 is TGTGCCAGTAGGCATTTTCCCGGGACTAGCGCACCCAATGAGCAGTTCTTC. Translated: CASRHFPGTSAPNEQFF.

This sequence joins TRBV5-1 and TRBJ2-7, with a weak D call TRBD2 (11 bases). Germline lookup yields CDR1 SGHRS and CDR2 YFSETQ. Trimming took off 1 base at V and 0 bases at J, with 32 bases between the two ends. This CDR3 contains 22 residues. The CDR3 sequence is CASSLLPTGGFASGRSSYEQYF. The CDR3 DNA sequence: TGCGCCAGCAGCTTGCTCCCGACAGGGGGCTTCGCTAGCGGGAGGAGCTCCTACGAGCAGTACTTC.

This chain uses TRBV28 with TRBJ2-7; D gene unclear. Trimming took off 3 bases at V and 2 bases at J, with 17 bases between the two ends. Germline V lookup: CDR1 MDHEN, CDR2 SYDVKM. This CDR3 is 16 amino acids long. This CDR3 reads CASSFPRGFMTYEQYF. The CDR3 DNA is TGTGCCAGCAGTTTTCCCAGAGGATTTATGACCTACGAGCAGTACTTC.

The V call is TRBV29-1, the J call TRBJ1-1; D is uncertain. CDR1 SQVTM and CDR2 ANQGSEA come from the germline V gene. The CDR3 spans 13 residues. V shed 7 bases and J shed 0 bases, with 12 bases lying between them. CDR3 amino acids: CSAQTPMNTEAFF. As DNA, the CDR3 is TGCAGCGCTCAGACACCCATGAACACTGAAGCTTTCTTT.

The V and J genes are TRBV27 and TRBJ1-5, with D unresolved. The germline gives CDR1 MNHEY, CDR2 SMNVEV (reference sequence). V was shortened by 10 bases and J by 7 bases, with 8 bases between the two germline ends. CDR3 length: 10 residues. DNA of the CDR3: TGTGCCACCCAGGAACAGCCCCAGCATTTT. It specifies CATQEQPQHF.

This clone was detected once. For the CDR3, the DNA is TGCGCCAGCAGCCAAGTAAGGTTCGCTACTAGCGGGAGATCGAGTACCGGGGAGCTGTTTTTT. Its translation: CASSQVRFATSGRSSTGELFF. The chain uses TRBV4-1 and TRBJ2-2; 11 bases fit TRBD2. CDR3 length: 21 amino acids. Germline V gene sequence: CDR1 MGHRA, CDR2 YSYEKL. The V gene end was trimmed by 1 base and the J gene end by 5 bases; junction bases not matched to a gene: 18.

This chain links TRBV6-5 with TRBJ2-5; 9 nucleotides agree with TRBD2. Germline V CDR1 and CDR2: MNHEY, SVGAGI. Trimming removed 0 bases from V and 4 bases from J; junction bases left unmatched: 6. The CDR3 covers 16 residues. CDR3: CASSYSVAGASETQYF. The CDR3 nucleotides are TGTGCCAGCAGTTACTCGGTAGCGGGGGCATCAGAGACCCAGTACTTC.